Listed below are T cell receptor beta chains from one sample, sequenced in a study of blood T cell repertoires in COVID-19. The protocol was immunoSEQ multiplex PCR, while the TCRdb copy is restricted to in-frame clones and leaves out a portion. The sample shows around 130,000 clones, approximately 84% of them seen only once. Input material: peripheral blood. Receptors originate from a human donor in a cohort sampled during active COVID-19. The CDR3 runs from the conserved cysteine through the conserved F or W. A D gene is named only where the DNA matches it firmly. Clone size, where shown, is once, few, many, or a class for clones that have expanded.

CDR3 length	D gene	clone size	J gene	V gene	CDR3 protein	CDR3 DNA
14	TRBD1	NA	TRBJ2-3	TRBV5-4	CASSRDRGSDTQYF	TGTGCCAGCAGCAGGGACAGGGGATCGGATACGCAGTATTTT
15	TRBD2	NA	TRBJ2-3	TRBV7-9	CASSRLAGMGDTQYF	TGTGCCAGCAGCCGACTAGCGGGGATGGGAGATACGCAGTATTTT
13	NA	NA	TRBJ2-5	TRBV6-5	CASSYSEEETQYF	TGTGCCAGCAGTTACTCCGAGGAAGAGACCCAGTACTTC
14	TRBD2	NA	TRBJ2-7	TRBV5-1	CASAPGTTNYEQYF	TGCGCCAGCGCCCCCGGGACTACAAATTACGAGCAGTACTTC
14	NA	few	TRBJ2-7	TRBV4-2	CASSQDLYSYEQYF	TGTGCCAGCAGCCAAGATCTATACTCCTACGAGCAGTACTTC
15	TRBD1	NA	TRBJ2-1	TRBV3-1/TRBV3-2	CASSQGDSRYNEQFF	TGTGCCAGCAGCCAAGGGGACAGTCGTTACAATGAGCAGTTCTTC
12	TRBD1	NA	TRBJ1-1	TRBV29-1	CSVAQGDAEAFF	TGCAGCGTTGCTCAGGGGGACGCTGAAGCTTTCTTT
13	TRBD1	NA	TRBJ1-1	TRBV29-1	CSPEGAGNTEAFF	TGCAGCCCTGAGGGGGCAGGGAACACTGAAGCTTTCTTT
15	TRBD1	NA	TRBJ1-5	TRBV4-2	CASSQDWTGGQPQHF	TGTGCCAGCAGCCAAGATTGGACAGGGGGTCAGCCCCAGCATTTT
16	TRBD2	few	TRBJ2-3	TRBV7-9	CASSYGLAGVTDTQYF	TGTGCCAGCAGCTACGGACTAGCGGGGGTCACAGATACGCAGTATTTT
16	TRBD2	few	TRBJ2-1	TRBV3-1/TRBV3-2	CASSQAPGLGYNEQFF	TGTGCCAGCAGCCAAGCCCCGGGACTAGGGTACAATGAGCAGTTCTTC
14	NA	NA	TRBJ2-2	TRBV11-3	CASSSRVNTGELFF	TGTGCCAGCAGCTCCAGGGTAAACACCGGGGAGCTGTTTTTT
18	TRBD1	few	TRBJ1-3	TRBV2	CASSPTERPGGAGNTIYF	TGTGCCAGCAGTCCGACGGAGAGACCAGGGGGCGCTGGAAACACCATATATTTT
15	NA	NA	TRBJ2-7	TRBV21-1	CASSKKGGLSDEQYF	TGTGCCAGCAGCAAGAAGGGGGGGTTAAGCGACGAGCAGTACTTC
15	NA	NA	TRBJ1-1	TRBV3-1/TRBV3-2	CASSQLHLPNTEAFF	TGTGCCAGCAGCCAACTTCACCTACCGAACACTGAAGCTTTCTTT
17	NA	once	TRBJ1-4	TRBV5-5	CASSLRANSGTSEKLFF	TGTGCCAGCAGCTTAAGGGCCAACAGCGGGACAAGTGAAAAACTGTTTTTT
14	NA	NA	TRBJ1-2	TRBV5-6	CASTSMGRSYGYTF	TGTGCCAGCACGTCGATGGGTCGGAGCTATGGCTACACCTTC
14	NA	once	TRBJ2-3	TRBV6-6	CASSENRRTDTQYF	TGTGCCAGCAGTGAGAACAGACGCACAGATACGCAGTATTTT
16	NA	NA	TRBJ1-2	TRBV16	CASSQFGGGVAYGYTF	TGTGCCAGCAGCCAATTTGGAGGAGGGGTGGCCTATGGCTACACCTTC
15	NA	once	TRBJ1-5	TRBV2	CASSTGIQRGQPQHF	TGTGCCAGCAGTACCGGGATCCAAAGAGGTCAGCCCCAGCATTTT
14	TRBD2	NA	TRBJ2-4	TRBV6-5	CASSRRGGGYIQYF	TGTGCCAGTTCCCGACGGGGGGGCGGGTACATTCAGTACTTC
17	TRBD1	NA	TRBJ2-1	TRBV9	CASSVATPGGIYNEQFF	TGTGCCAGCAGCGTAGCTACGCCAGGGGGCATCTACAATGAGCAGTTCTTC
15	NA	NA	TRBJ1-2	TRBV19	CASSIDGGMRYGYTF	TGTGCCAGTAGTATAGATGGCGGGATGAGGTATGGCTACACCTTC
17	NA	NA	TRBJ1-2	TRBV3-1/TRBV3-2	CASSQPAGQGTDYGYTF	TGTGCCAGCAGCCAACCCGCCGGGCAGGGCACTGACTATGGCTACACCTTC
16	NA	NA	TRBJ1-1	TRBV7-8	CASSLDRMRENTEAFF	TGTGCCAGCAGCTTAGATCGGATGAGGGAGAACACTGAAGCTTTCTTT
14	NA	NA	TRBJ2-2	TRBV25-1	CASSELMFTGELFF	TGTGCCAGCAGTGAATTAATGTTCACCGGGGAGCTGTTTTTT
12	NA	NA	TRBJ1-1	TRBV7-9	CASSLQGSEAFF	TGTGCCAGCAGCTTACAGGGTTCTGAAGCTTTCTTT
11	NA	NA	TRBJ2-7	TRBV29-1	CSVKQGIEQYF	TGCAGCGTTAAACAGGGAATCGAGCAGTACTTC
14	NA	once	TRBJ2-5	TRBV5-6	CASSRGGGEETQYF	TGTGCCAGCAGCAGGGGGGGCGGGGAAGAGACCCAGTACTTC
15	TRBD1	NA	TRBJ1-5	TRBV19	CASSIGDRGNQPQHF	TGTGCCAGTAGTATAGGGGACAGGGGGAATCAGCCCCAGCATTTT
14	TRBD1	NA	TRBJ2-1	TRBV5-1	CASRSGQGFDEQFF	TGCGCCAGCAGGTCGGGACAGGGCTTCGATGAGCAGTTCTTC
12	TRBD2	NA	TRBJ2-1	TRBV12-3/TRBV12-4	CASGLGGVEQFF	TGTGCCAGCGGACTCGGGGGGGTGGAGCAGTTCTTC
12	NA	NA	TRBJ1-1	TRBV5-6	CASSKTRTEAFF	TGTGCCAGCAGCAAAACGAGGACTGAAGCTTTCTTT
13	NA	NA	TRBJ2-7	TRBV14	CASSQFPGGEQYF	TGTGCCAGCAGCCAATTCCCCGGGGGAGAGCAGTACTTC
14	TRBD1	NA	TRBJ2-5	TRBV5-6	CASSGDRGLETQYF	TGTGCCAGCAGCGGAGACAGGGGGCTGGAGACCCAGTACTTC
14	NA	NA	TRBJ1-1	TRBV7-9	CASSLDGSNAEAFF	TGTGCCAGCAGCTTAGATGGCAGTAACGCTGAAGCTTTCTTT
12	TRBD1	NA	TRBJ1-2	TRBV30	CAWSKGAHGYTF	TGTGCCTGGAGCAAGGGGGCGCATGGCTACACCTTC
14	TRBD2	NA	TRBJ2-1	TRBV27	CASSISGGAVEQFF	TGTGCCAGCAGCATCTCCGGGGGGGCGGTTGAGCAGTTCTTC
15	NA	NA	TRBJ1-1	TRBV4-2	CASSRMGQQNTEAFF	TGTGCCAGCAGCCGAATGGGACAACAAAACACTGAAGCTTTCTTT
17	NA	NA	TRBJ2-3	TRBV3-1/TRBV3-2	CASSQETSSGSTDTQYF	TGTGCCAGCAGCCAAGAAACTAGCTCGGGGAGCACAGATACGCAGTATTTT
15	NA	NA	TRBJ1-2	TRBV6-1	CASSEQRGPGYGYTF	TGTGCCAGCAGTGAACAGCGGGGACCCGGCTATGGCTACACCTTC
11	NA	NA	TRBJ2-1	TRBV12-3/TRBV12-4	CASKVGNEQFF	TGTGCCAGCAAAGTCGGCAATGAGCAGTTCTTC
13	NA	NA	TRBJ1-2	TRBV27	CASSATENYGYTF	TGTGCCAGCAGTGCGACAGAGAACTATGGCTACACCTTC
16	TRBD1	few	TRBJ1-6	TRBV4-1	CASSQESGQYNSPLHF	TGCGCCAGCAGCCAAGAGTCGGGACAGTATAATTCACCCCTCCACTTT
16	TRBD2	NA	TRBJ2-3	TRBV5-6	CASSSFGASGEDTQYF	TGTGCCAGCAGCTCCTTCGGCGCTAGCGGGGAAGATACGCAGTATTTT
14	NA	NA	TRBJ1-1	TRBV19	CASSIVGGPSEAFF	TGTGCCAGTAGTATAGTCGGCGGGCCTAGTGAAGCTTTCTTT
15	NA	NA	TRBJ2-3	TRBV9	CASSLRGGYTDTQYF	TGTGCCAGCAGCCTCCGCGGCGGGTACACAGATACGCAGTATTTT
13	NA	few	TRBJ2-7	TRBV4-1	CASSFGEAYEQYF	TGCGCCAGCAGCTTCGGCGAGGCCTACGAGCAGTACTTC
15	NA	NA	TRBJ1-5	TRBV6-7	CASSYSRPRNQPQHF	TGTGCCAGCAGTTACTCGAGACCGAGGAATCAGCCCCAGCATTTT